A selection of T cell receptor beta chains follows, all from one sample in a study of early T cells in non-severe SARS-CoV-2 infection. TCRdb reprocessed the 5' RACE reads with MiXCR, giving one entry per CDR3 protein. The sample has about 60,000 distinct CDR3 sequences, around 6% seen once; the top ten hold roughly 7.1%. Sample: whole blood. The origin of the receptors is an adult who was a healthcare worker with PCR-confirmed SARS-CoV-2 infection or an uninfected control (not recorded which). CDR3s include the opening cysteine and the closing phenylalanine or tryptophan. The D gene is left open where the match is weak. Expanded clones are given a class, and other clones once, few, many or no size at all.

size	D	V	J	CDR3	DNA
many	TRBD1	TRBV28	TRBJ1-5	CASSLPRQGASNQHQHF	TGTGCCAGCAGTTTACCAAGACAGGGGGCTAGCAATCAGCACCAGCATTTT
many	TRBD2	TRBV29-1	TRBJ2-1	CSVEDRLADYNEQFF	TGCAGCGTTGAAGATCGACTAGCGGACTACAATGAGCAGTTCTTC
many	-	TRBV12-3/TRBV12-4	TRBJ1-1	CASRKGEGTEAFF	TGTGCCAGCAGGAAAGGGGAGGGCACTGAAGCTTTCTTT
many	TRBD2	TRBV7-8	TRBJ2-2	CASSHNGASGTGELFF	TGTGCCAGCAGCCACAACGGGGCTAGCGGCACCGGGGAGCTGTTTTTT
-	TRBD2	TRBV7-9	TRBJ2-7	CASSLGTSGLSYEQYF	TGTGCCAGCAGCTTAGGGACTAGCGGGCTTTCCTACGAGCAGTACTTC
many	-	TRBV7-6	TRBJ2-7	CASSLDGTMPNREQYF	TGTGCCAGCAGCCTCGATGGGACCATGCCCAACAGGGAGCAGTACTTC
many	-	TRBV12-3/TRBV12-4	TRBJ1-2	CASSFPQGSYTF	TGTGCCAGCAGTTTCCCACAGGGTAGCTACACCTTC
few	-	TRBV7-2	TRBJ1-3	CASSPDGSSGNTIYF	TGTGCCAGCAGCCCGGACGGAAGCTCTGGAAACACCATATATTTT
many	-	TRBV3-1	TRBJ1-3	CASSQDGSSGNTIYF	TGTGCCAGCAGCCAAGATGGTAGCTCTGGAAACACCATATATTTT
many	-	TRBV20-1	TRBJ1-3	CSARRPSSGNTIYF	TGCAGTGCTAGACGGCCCAGCTCTGGAAACACCATATATTTT
-	TRBD1	TRBV5-6	TRBJ1-5	CASSLWRTGSNQPQHF	TGTGCCAGCAGCTTGTGGCGGACAGGGAGCAATCAGCCCCAGCATTTT
-	-	TRBV30	TRBJ2-1	CAWTSFDNEQFF	TGTGCCTGGACCTCTTTCGACAATGAGCAGTTCTTC
many	TRBD1	TRBV6-4	TRBJ2-2	CASSDGQGAGELFF	TGTGCCAGCAGTGACGGACAGGGGGCCGGGGAGCTGTTTTTT
many	TRBD1	TRBV19	TRBJ1-5	CASSTTGGKGNQPQHF	TGTGCCAGTAGTACGACAGGGGGTAAGGGCAATCAGCCCCAGCATTTT
-	-	TRBV2	TRBJ1-5	CASREGAQPQHF	TGTGCCAGCAGGGAAGGGGCGCAGCCCCAGCATTTT
few	-	TRBV29-1	TRBJ2-7	CSYKLRGEQYF	TGCAGCTATAAGTTACGTGGGGAGCAGTACTTC
many	-	TRBV20-1	TRBJ2-6	CSARVPTSGANVLTF	TGCAGTGCTAGGGTCCCTACCTCTGGGGCCAACGTCCTGACTTTC
many	-	TRBV29-1	TRBJ1-2	CSVGRDNPNYGYTF	TGCAGCGTCGGACGGGACAACCCTAACTATGGCTACACCTTC
many	-	TRBV2	TRBJ2-5	CASSRETQYF	TGTGCCAGCAGCCGAGAGACCCAGTACTTC
few	-	TRBV2	TRBJ1-2	CASRGTGLGGYTF	TGTGCCAGCAGGGGTACAGGGCTCGGAGGCTACACCTTC
many	-	TRBV11-3	TRBJ2-1	CASSGTGGTYNEQFF	TGTGCCAGCTCCGGAACTGGGGGGACTTACAATGAGCAGTTCTTC
many	-	TRBV2	TRBJ2-1	CASGAGDLYNEQFF	TGTGCCAGCGGAGCGGGCGATTTGTACAATGAGCAGTTCTTC
many	-	TRBV27	TRBJ2-1	CASSLVIHNEQFF	TGTGCCAGCAGTTTGGTTATCCACAATGAGCAGTTCTTC
many	TRBD2	TRBV20-1	TRBJ2-1	CSARESREREGRNNEQFF	TGCAGTGCTAGGGAGTCGAGAGAGCGGGAGGGCCGAAACAATGAGCAGTTCTTC
many	-	TRBV19	TRBJ2-1	CASTAPGPTQFF	TGTGCCAGTACCGCTCCCGGTCCAACGCAGTTCTTC
few	-	TRBV19	TRBJ1-5	CASISPGQTGNQPQHF	TGTGCCAGTATCTCTCCGGGTCAGACAGGCAATCAGCCCCAGCATTTT
-	-	TRBV20-1	TRBJ2-2	CSARDLGTSNTGELFF	TGCAGTGCTAGAGACCTCGGGACATCGAACACCGGGGAGCTGTTTTTT
few	-	TRBV20-1	TRBJ1-1	CSAIRSGTAFF	TGCAGTGCTATCCGAAGTGGGACAGCTTTCTTT
many	-	TRBV6-6	TRBJ1-6	CASSYPDSTNSPLHF	TGTGCCAGCAGTTACCCCGACAGCACCAATTCACCCCTCCACTTT
many	-	TRBV7-6	TRBJ1-4	CASSLDRKEKLFF	TGTGCCAGCAGCCTCGACAGAAAGGAAAAACTGTTTTTT
-	TRBD2	TRBV29-1	TRBJ2-3	CSGSGGADTQYF	TGCAGCGGTAGCGGGGGGGCAGATACGCAGTATTTT
many	-	TRBV18	TRBJ2-2	CASSPLRQVGSTGELFF	TGTGCCAGCTCACCACTTCGTCAGGTGGGGAGCACCGGGGAGCTGTTTTTT
many	-	TRBV19	TRBJ1-5	CASTSWGVYQPQHF	TGTGCCAGTACGTCCTGGGGGGTCTATCAGCCCCAGCATTTT
-	TRBD2	TRBV5-1	TRBJ2-2	CASSPGLAGGPGELFF	TGCGCCAGCAGCCCTGGACTAGCGGGAGGGCCTGGGGAGCTGTTTTTT
many	TRBD1	TRBV6-1	TRBJ2-7	CASARVVDRGIAQYF	TGTGCCAGCGCTCGTGTAGTGGACAGGGGTATCGCGCAGTACTTC
few	-	TRBV5-6	TRBJ2-7	CASSLDRQTSYEQYF	TGTGCCAGCAGCTTGGACAGACAAACCTCCTACGAGCAGTACTTC
few	TRBD2	TRBV12-3/TRBV12-4	TRBJ2-1	CASRHSSGGYNEQFF	TGTGCCAGCCGACATTCTAGCGGGGGCTACAATGAGCAGTTCTTC
-	-	TRBV11-2	TRBJ2-3	CASSLRVGPDTQYF	TGTGCCAGCAGCTTACGAGTTGGGCCAGATACGCAGTATTTT
few	TRBD2	TRBV10-3	TRBJ2-1	CAISESGTRGVWEQFF	TGTGCCATCAGTGAATCCGGGACTAGGGGGGTGTGGGAGCAGTTCTTC
few	-	TRBV11-2	TRBJ2-1	CASSRGTSWGNEQFF	TGTGCCAGCAGCCGGGGCACTTCCTGGGGCAATGAGCAGTTCTTC
-	TRBD1	TRBV12-3/TRBV12-4	TRBJ2-6	CASSPADRASGAGANVLTF	TGTGCCAGCAGTCCCGCGGACAGGGCTTCGGGTGCTGGGGCCAACGTCCTGACTTTC
few	TRBD1	TRBV30	TRBJ2-2	CASRTGGMVGELFF	TGTGCCTCCCGGACAGGGGGGATGGTCGGGGAGCTGTTTTTT
many	-	TRBV19	TRBJ1-1	CATKGGQVGDTEAFF	TGTGCCACCAAGGGGGGGCAAGTAGGGGACACTGAAGCTTTCTTT